A single sample is the source of the 5 T cell receptor beta chains below, sequenced in a study of blood T cell repertoires in COVID-19. Only in-frame clones appear in the TCRdb table, and some are missing; sequencing was by immunoSEQ multiplex PCR. The sample consists of approximately 250,000 clones, roughly 88% of them appearing once. The material sequenced was peripheral blood. Receptors originate from a woman at least 80 years old with COVID-19, enrolled during active disease.

The rearrangement joins TRBV3-1 (or the pseudogene TRBV3-2) to TRBJ1-1; the D gene is possibly TRBD1 (5 bases). The ends were cut back, 0 bases at V and 5 bases at J, with 13 bases in the middle. Germline loops: CDR1 LGHDT, CDR2 YNNKEL (reference sequence). This CDR3 is 15 amino acids long. CDR3 protein: CASSQDWAGKTEAFF. The CDR3 region has the DNA TGTGCCAGCAGCCAAGATTGGGCAGGGAAGACTGAAGCTTTCTTT.

V is TRBV28 and J is TRBJ1-5; tentative D call: TRBD1 (5 bases). V lost 2 bases and J 6 bases, leaving 11 bases between the germline ends. Germline V gene lookup returns CDR1 MDHEN and CDR2 SYDVKM. This CDR3 spans 14 amino acids. For the CDR3, the DNA is TGTGCCAGCAGTTTAACAGGATGGGGTCAGCCCCAGCATTTT. It codes for CASSLTGWGQPQHF.

In this sample, this clone turned up a few times. J is TRBJ2-2 and V is TRBV24-1, with TRBD2 matching over 14 bases. The CDR3 runs 19 residues. Looked up from germline, CDR1 is KGHDR and CDR2 is SFDVKD. Unmatched junction bases numbered 8, after V lost 4 bases and J lost 2 bases. CDR3 protein: CATSDPGLAGGSNTGELFF. The CDR3 coding sequence is TGTGCCACCAGTGACCCCGGACTAGCGGGGGGCTCCAACACCGGGGAGCTGTTTTTT.

The chain employs TRBV7-9 and TRBJ1-2, with no clear D. This CDR3 spans 12 amino acids. CDR1 is SEHNR, CDR2 FQNEAQ, per germline (reference sequence). Trimming pared 1 base from V and 8 bases from J, leaving 8 bases between. CDR3: CASSLELGGYTF. The CDR3 bases are TGTGCCAGCAGCTTAGAACTCGGGGGCTACACCTTC.

The DNA of the CDR3 is TGCGCCAGCCGGACAGGAGGAGATTTCTATGGCTACACCTTC. It codes for CASRTGGDFYGYTF. This chain joins TRBV5-1 and TRBJ1-2; 7 positions match TRBD1. V gave up 7 bases and J gave up 4 bases; unmatched junction bases: 10. CDR1 is SGHRS and CDR2 is YFSETQ in the germline V gene. This CDR3 comprises 14 residues.